The 24 T cell receptor beta chains below were found in one sample sequenced in a study of PD-1 blockade in classical Hodgkin lymphoma. Time point reported: cycle 4 day 1 (C4D1), after 6 weeks of nivolumab. All patients experienced relapse after autologous stem cell transplantation, and brentuximab vedotin exposure was variable. Researchers used magnetic negative selection to pull out pure CD4+ T cells from thawed PBMCs. Repertoires were generated with immunoSEQ multiplex PCR, while TCRdb's copy carries only in-frame clones and drops some. The table has nearly 20,000 clones, approximately 87% seen once. The sample was CD4+ T cells from blood, taken before the fourth cycle of nivolumab. These receptors were obtained from a human donor with classical Hodgkin lymphoma.

This clone was observed a single time. The rearrangement joins TRBV5-1 to TRBJ1-2; D is uncertain. The V gene's germline CDR1 is SGHRS and CDR2 YFSETQ. The V and J ends lost 4 bases and 7 bases respectively, with 17 bases between them. The length of the CDR3 is 14 residues. CDR3 region: CASSMGPPGSGYTF. The CDR3 region has the DNA TGCGCCAGCAGCATGGGCCCACCGGGCTCTGGCTACACCTTC.

This chain joins TRBV12-1 and TRBJ2-4. TRBV12-1 is a known pseudogene. The CDR3 runs to 16 residues. For the CDR3, the DNA is TGTGCCAGCAGCTTGACAAAACGACTAGCCAAAAACATTCAGTACTTC. Residues: CASSLTKRLAKNIQYF.

The chain combines TRBV19 with TRBJ2-1; D is unresolved. This CDR3 is built from 16 residues. V shed 3 bases and J shed 4 bases, with 16 bases lying between them. Germline values: CDR1 LNHDA, CDR2 SQIVND (reference sequence). The CDR3 region is CASSIATPVSYNEQFF. For the CDR3, the DNA is TGTGCCAGTAGTATTGCGACCCCGGTCTCGTACAATGAGCAGTTCTTC.

CDR3 coding DNA: TGTGCCATCAGTGAAGGGCAGGGGGTCGGGGAGCTGTTTTTT. Translation: CAISEGQGVGELFF. This chain links TRBV10-3 with TRBJ2-2; 7 nucleotides match TRBD1. Germline V CDR1 and CDR2: ENHRY, SYGVKD. V lost 3 bases to trimming and J lost 7 bases; unmatched junction nucleotides: 5. The CDR3 runs to 14 residues.

The J gene is TRBJ2-7, the V gene TRBV19, with D perhaps matching TRBD1 (6 bases). V dropped 5 bases and J dropped 6 bases, with 17 bases sitting between them. CDR1 and CDR2 (germline): LNHDA, SQIVND (reference sequence). This CDR3 comprises 14 residues. The DNA for the CDR3 is TGTGCCAGTAGTCCTCGGGACAACCGTTTCGAGCAGTACTTC. This sequence encodes CASSPRDNRFEQYF.

The chain employs TRBV6-6 and TRBJ1-1; D might be TRBD1 (5 bases). Per germline, CDR1 MNHNY and CDR2 SVGAGI (reference sequence). Trimming shortened V by 2 bases and J by 5 bases, and 12 bases separated the two germline ends. This CDR3 region has 14 residues. CDR3 residues: CASSYPGVGTEAFF. The CDR3 nucleotides read TGTGCCAGCAGTTACCCGGGGGTGGGAACTGAAGCTTTCTTT.

As regards this clone: Germline and junction disagree at one end, which may indicate a read error. The genes are TRBV30 and TRBJ1-6; D is undetermined. This CDR3 has 15 residues. The germline gives CDR1 GTSNPN, CDR2 SVGIG (reference sequence). CDR3: CAWGVDNPRNSPLHF. The CDR3 DNA reads as TGTGCCTGGGGTGTCGACAACCCTCGTAATTCACCCCTCCACTTT.

The gene calls are TRBV29-1 and TRBJ2-5; D ambiguous. The V and J ends lost 2 bases and 6 bases respectively, with 7 bases between them. CDR3 length: 11 residues. Germline lookup yields CDR1 SQVTM and CDR2 ANQGSEA. DNA for the CDR3: TGCAGCGTTGAAAAGGGAAAGACCCAGTACTTC. It is translated as CSVEKGKTQYF.

The chain employs TRBV6-6 and TRBJ1-2, with D perhaps matching TRBD1 (5 bases). V lost 5 bases and J 4 bases, leaving 14 bases between the germline ends. CDR3 size: 14 residues. Germline CDR1 MNHNY, CDR2 SVGAGI (reference sequence). DNA for the CDR3: TGTGCCAGCAGTACCGGGACGGGGAGCTATGGCTACACCTTC. This translates into CASSTGTGSYGYTF.

The gene calls are TRBV2 and TRBJ1-2; no firm D call. Trimming cost V 6 bases and J 0 bases, with 14 bases left between them. The CDR3 totals 15 residues. CDR1 SNHLY and CDR2 FYNNEI come from the germline V gene. Here the CDR3 reads CASRQQLLTNYGYTF. DNA of the CDR3: TGTGCCAGCAGGCAACAATTACTCACTAACTATGGCTACACCTTC.

The chain employs TRBV6-1 and TRBJ1-2, with unresolved D. V gave up 3 bases and J gave up 8 bases, with 10 bases separating them. This CDR3 comprises 12 residues. Germline V CDR1 and CDR2: MNHNS, SASEGT. The CDR3 spells CASSEGKYGYTF. CDR3 sequence (DNA): TGTGCCAGCAGTGAGGGAAAATACGGCTACACCTTC.

The chain is built from TRBV5-6 and TRBJ2-1, with TRBD1 matching over 7 bases. Germline V gives CDR1 SGHDT, CDR2 YYEEEE. The CDR3 is 16 amino acids. The J segment lost 6 bases and the V segment lost 4 bases, leaving 13 bases of the junction unmatched. DNA of the CDR3: TGTGCCAGCAGCATTCCGGGAACAGGGGTCGTCAATGAGCAGTTCTTC. This sequence encodes CASSIPGTGVVNEQFF. Variable domain in full (rest from reference TRBV5-6 and TRBJ2-1): DAGVTQSPTHLIKTRGQQVTLRCSPKSGHDTVSWYQQALGQGPQFIFQYYEEEERQRGNFPDRFSGHQFPNYSSELNVNALLLGDSALYLCASSIPGTGVVNEQFFGPGTRLTVL.

The CDR3 sequence is CASSPQSGASGNTIYF. The CDR3 nucleotides are TGTGCCAGCTCACCACAATCTGGGGCCTCTGGAAACACCATATATTTT. This rearrangement joins TRBV18 to TRBJ1-3; weak D call: TRBD1 (5 bases). Germline values: CDR1 KGHSH, CDR2 LQKENI. This CDR3 region has 16 residues. Trimming took off 1 base at V and 0 bases at J, with 10 bases between the two ends. Based on the CDR3 plus reference TRBV18 and TRBJ1-3, the full variable domain is NAGVMQNPRHLVRRRGQEARLRCSPMKGHSHVYWYRQLPEEGLKFMVYLQKENIIDESGMPKERFSAEFPKEGPSILRIQQVVRGDSAAYFCASSPQSGASGNTIYFGEGSWLTVV.

The chain is built from TRBV28 and TRBJ1-5, with 7 bases fitting TRBD1. With 5 bases clipped from V and 4 bases from J, the junction kept 5 bases outside the gene matches. Germline values: CDR1 MDHEN, CDR2 SYDVKM. This CDR3 comprises 14 residues. The DNA for the CDR3 is TGTGCCAGCAGTACGACAGGGACGAATCAGCCCCAGCATTTT. This encodes CASSTTGTNQPQHF. Supplemented by reference TRBV28 and TRBJ1-5, the full variable domain reads DVKVTQSSRYLVKRTGEKVFLECVQDMDHENMFWYRQDPGLGLRLIYFSYDVKMKEKGDIPEGYSVSREKKERFSLILESASTNQTSMYLCASSTTGTNQPQHFGDGTRLSIL.

This clone was seen a handful of times. The chain uses TRBV27 and TRBJ1-1; D not resolved. The CDR3 spans 15 residues. The V end was cut by 5 bases, the J end by 5 bases, with 18 bases between. CDR1 is MNHEY, CDR2 SMNVEV, per germline (reference sequence). The DNA for the CDR3 is TGTGCCAGCAGTGCCGATTTGGACTTTGGGACTGAAGCTTTCTTT. The encoded protein is CASSADLDFGTEAFF.

This clone showed up just once. The V gene is TRBV7-2, the J gene TRBJ2-7, with TRBD2 matching over 11 bases. Germline CDR1 is SGHTA and CDR2 is FQGNSA. The CDR3 is 16 amino acids. With V trimmed by 5 bases and J by 0 bases, 6 bases remained unmatched. The CDR3 nucleotides read TGTGCCAGCAGCCTCAGGGGGACTAGCGGCTCCTACGAGCAGTACTTC. The encoded protein is CASSLRGTSGSYEQYF.

The chain employs TRBV5-1 and TRBJ2-5, with 7 bases that match TRBD2. Germline V lookup: CDR1 SGHRS, CDR2 YFSETQ. The V and J ends lost 4 bases and 4 bases, in that order; junction bases with no gene match: 7. The CDR3 runs to 14 residues. The CDR3 sequence is CASSQQRGPETQYF. DNA of the CDR3: TGCGCCAGCAGCCAACAGCGGGGACCAGAGACCCAGTACTTC.

As DNA, the CDR3 is TGTGCCAGCAGTGAGGCGGGGGGCGCGGTTGAAAAACTGTTTTTT. It codes for CASSEAGGAVEKLFF. The rearrangement uses TRBV2 and TRBJ1-4, with D possibly being TRBD1 (6 bases). The CDR3 extends over 15 amino acids. From germline, CDR1 is SNHLY and CDR2 FYNNEI. Trimming stripped 3 bases from V and 7 bases from J, with 15 bases between.

The V and J genes are TRBV6-1 and TRBJ2-5; D gene uncertain. CDR1 MNHNS and CDR2 SASEGT come from the germline V gene. With 6 bases removed from V and 0 bases from J, the gap between germline ends came to 8 bases. The CDR3 has 13 amino acids. The CDR3 spells CASRGPNQETQYF. CDR3 nucleotide sequence: TGTGCCAGCAGAGGCCCAAACCAAGAGACCCAGTACTTC.

The CDR3, as DNA: TGCGCCAGCAGCTTGGGACGCCCTAGCACAGATACGCAGTATTTT. This sequence encodes CASSLGRPSTDTQYF. The chain joins TRBV5-1 to TRBJ2-3; unclear D gene. This CDR3 comprises 15 residues. The germline V and J ends were trimmed by 0 bases and 0 bases, with 8 bases remaining between them. Germline-derived CDR1 and CDR2 are SGHRS and YFSETQ.

This clone was recorded a few times. V usage is TRBV27 and J usage is TRBJ1-5, with 7 bases fitting TRBD1. V shed 6 bases and J 6 bases; nucleotides not matched to a gene: 11. The CDR3 runs to 15 residues. CDR1 is MNHEY, CDR2 SMNVEV, per germline (reference sequence). In nucleotides, the CDR3 is TGTGCCAGCAGACGGGGGACAGACAGCTTTCAGCCCCAGCATTTT. Translating gives CASRRGTDSFQPQHF.

The table lists this clone with a count of one. V gene TRBV27 combines with J gene TRBJ2-2, with D unclear. Looked up from germline, CDR1 is MNHEY and CDR2 is SMNVEV (reference sequence). This CDR3 region has 15 residues. V lost 6 bases and J 2 bases, leaving 13 bases between the germline ends. The CDR3 DNA reads TGTGCCAGCAGCTTTTTACAGATTAACACCGGGGAGCTGTTTTTT. This translates into CASSFLQINTGELFF.

The chain links TRBV6-1 to TRBJ1-2, with a tentative D call TRBD1 (5 bases). The CDR3 covers 15 residues. Trimming took 0 bases from V and 2 from J, leaving 10 bases between them. Germline CDR1 reads MNHNS; CDR2 reads SASEGT. The CDR3 sequence is CASSEAPTANYGYTF. As DNA, the CDR3 is TGTGCCAGCAGTGAAGCACCGACAGCGAACTATGGCTACACCTTC.

This chain connects TRBV19 to TRBJ1-5; D gene uncertain. The CDR3 totals 12 residues. From germline, CDR1 is LNHDA and CDR2 SQIVND (reference sequence). Trimming cost V 7 bases and J 7 bases, with 11 bases left between them. The CDR3 region is CASTRVGQPQHF. CDR3 bases: TGTGCCAGTACTAGGGTCGGACAGCCCCAGCATTTT.